This TCR beta chain was identified in a study of T cell responses to AZD1222 COVID-19 vaccine. The CDR3 is made up of 15 amino acids. Trimming cost V 6 bases and J 1 base; bases outside gene matches: 6. Germline values: CDR1 WNHNN, CDR2 SYGVQD (reference sequence). Assay: immunoSEQ multiplex PCR; the TCRdb copy retains only in-frame clones and omits some. The sample consists of about 160,000 clones, around 90% of them appearing once. This sequence joins TRBV10-1 and TRBJ1-1; 9 bases agree with TRBD1. The sample here was peripheral blood, taken 28 days after the second AZD1222 dose. The receptor's source is an adult who received the AZD1222 COVID-19 vaccine. The CDR3: CASRALTGGNTEAFF. The CDR3 coding sequence is TGCGCCAGCAGGGCCCTGACAGGGGGGAACACTGAAGCTTTCTTT.